A selection of T cell receptor beta chains follows, all from one sample in a study of cytomegalovirus exposure and HLA in healthy donors. Libraries were prepared by immunoSEQ multiplex PCR; TCRdb keeps only in-frame clonotypes and omits some of them. The sample has 150,000 to 200,000 clones; 84% are singletons. Sequenced sample: PBMCs. The receptors originated from a man in his late teens or twenties in good health and CMV-seropositive. Both conserved end residues are part of each CDR3. D genes are given only for firm matches. Size is stated for part of the rows, as once, few or many counts, or as a class when the clone is expanded.

J,size,D,V,DNA,CDR3
TRBJ2-5,.,TRBD1,TRBV29-1,TGCAGCGTTGTGCGGACAGGGCAAGAGACCCAGTACTTC,CSVVRTGQETQYF
TRBJ2-7,.,TRBD1,TRBV29-1,TGCAGCGCCTTAAACCGACAGGGGTCGTACACGGAGCAGTACTTC,CSALNRQGSYTEQYF
TRBJ2-5,.,.,TRBV27,TGTGCCAGCAGTTCACAAACAGGGATTGGGGAGACCCAGTACTTC,CASSSQTGIGETQYF
TRBJ1-4,.,.,TRBV30,TGTGCCTGGAGTGTCCCAAATGAAAAACTGTTTTTT,CAWSVPNEKLFF
TRBJ1-3,.,.,TRBV27,TGTGCCAGCAGTTTTCTTCCCTTAGCGTACTCTGGAAACACCATATATTTT,CASSFLPLAYSGNTIYF
TRBJ2-7,.,.,TRBV25-1,TGTGCCAGCGGGGCGTGGGGACAGTACTTC,CASGAWGQYF
TRBJ2-2,.,.,TRBV19,TGTGCCAGTAGTATTCAGGCAGGGAACACCGGGGAGCTGTTTTTT,CASSIQAGNTGELFF
TRBJ2-2,.,TRBD2,TRBV30,TGTGCCTGGAGTGTATGGGGGGGTCGGAGAACCGGGGAGCTGTTTTTT,CAWSVWGGRRTGELFF
TRBJ2-7,.,TRBD2,TRBV19,TGTGCCAGTAGCAGGACTAGCGGGGGCTACGAGCAGTACTTC,CASSRTSGGYEQYF
TRBJ2-1,.,TRBD2,TRBV28,TGTGCCAGCCCCCCCCCGGCGGGAGGGCCAATATCAGAAAACGATGAGCAGTTCTTC,CASPPPAGGPISENDEQFF
TRBJ2-7,few,TRBD1,TRBV7-2,TGTGCCAGCAGCACCGGACAGGTGGGCTACGAGCAGTACTTC,CASSTGQVGYEQYF
TRBJ2-1,once,.,TRBV10-1,TGCGCCAGGGTCCCTAGGCAGTTCTTC,CARVPRQFF
TRBJ1-1,once,TRBD1,TRBV5-1,TGCGCCAGCAGCTTGAGAGGACAGGGCTTTTCTGAAGCTTTCTTT,CASSLRGQGFSEAFF
TRBJ2-2,.,.,TRBV28,TGTGCCAGCTCTCTAGTCCCGAACACCGGGGAGCTGTTTTTT,CASSLVPNTGELFF
TRBJ2-7,.,TRBD1,TRBV29-1,TGCAGCGTTGGGGGCCAGGGGGCCCACGAGCAGTACTTC,CSVGGQGAHEQYF
TRBJ2-3,.,TRBD2,TRBV5-4,TGTGCCAGCAGCTCCGCTCCTAAGGCGGGAGTTGGAGATACGCAGTATTTT,CASSSAPKAGVGDTQYF
TRBJ1-1,few,.,TRBV9,TGTGCCAGCAGTAGGGGAGGTTCTGAAGCTTTCTTT,CASSRGGSEAFF
TRBJ2-3,.,TRBD1,TRBV10-3,TGTGCCATCGCAAACAGGGGAAGCACAGATACGCAGTATTTT,CAIANRGSTDTQYF
TRBJ2-7,.,.,TRBV19,TGTGCCAGTAGTATCTACGGGGTCGGTGAGCAGTACTTC,CASSIYGVGEQYF
TRBJ2-1,.,TRBD1,TRBV5-1,TGCGCCAGCAGCTTGGGGGACAGGCAGGTTAAGGAGCAGTTCTTC,CASSLGDRQVKEQFF
TRBJ1-5,.,.,TRBV6-5,TGTGCCAGCAGGCGGTCAGGGCGCAATCAGCCCCAGCATTTT,CASRRSGRNQPQHF
TRBJ2-1,.,TRBD2,TRBV5-1,TGCGCCAGCAAACAGACTAGCGGGACCAATGAGCAGTTCTTC,CASKQTSGTNEQFF
TRBJ1-2,.,TRBD1,TRBV5-5,TGTGCCAGCAGCTTCCCGGACAGGGAGTACGGCTACACCTTC,CASSFPDREYGYTF
TRBJ1-5,.,.,TRBV30,TGTGCCTGGAGCAGTAGCAGTAGCAATCAGCCCCAGCATTTT,CAWSSSSSNQPQHF
TRBJ2-2,once,.,TRBV11-2,TGTGCCAGCAGCTTAGGTCGCGGGCGAAAGGACACCGGGGAGCTGTTTTTT,CASSLGRGRKDTGELFF
TRBJ2-3,.,TRBD1,TRBV29-1,TGCAGCGTTGAAGGGACAGGGGGATCAGATACGCAGTATTTT,CSVEGTGGSDTQYF
TRBJ2-7,few,.,TRBV27,TGTGCCAGCAGTTTATCTCGTTCCTACGAGCAGTACTTC,CASSLSRSYEQYF
TRBJ1-4,.,.,TRBV27,TGTGCCAGCAGCAGGGGACCTGGTGAAAAACTGTTTTTT,CASSRGPGEKLFF
TRBJ1-1,.,.,TRBV6-5,TGTGCCAGCAGCCGAGAGAGTGAGAGCACTGAAGCTTTCTTT,CASSRESESTEAFF
TRBJ1-5,.,.,TRBV7-8,TGTGCCAGCAACACCTTGGGAGGGGTTAGCAATCAGCCCCAGCATTTT,CASNTLGGVSNQPQHF
TRBJ2-5,once,TRBD1,TRBV30,TGTGCCTGGAGTCGGGGACAGGGAAGTGAGACCCAGTACTTC,CAWSRGQGSETQYF
TRBJ2-3,.,.,TRBV7-6,TGTGCCAGCAGCCCCGGAGGGGGCACAGATACGCAGTATTTT,CASSPGGGTDTQYF
TRBJ2-7,.,.,TRBV7-2,TGTGCCAGCAGCTTATTGGGGCGGGGAGTGTGGGAGCAGTACTTC,CASSLLGRGVWEQYF
TRBJ2-5,.,TRBD2,TRBV29-1,TGCAGCGTTGATCCGGGAGGGGGAGAGACCCAGTACTTC,CSVDPGGGETQYF
TRBJ2-7,.,.,TRBV27,TGTGCCAGCAGAAGAACATACGTTAACTACGAGCAGTACTTC,CASRRTYVNYEQYF
TRBJ1-1,few,.,TRBV19,TGTGCCAGTAGTCTGGGGACGGGGGAAAAAGCTTTCTTT,CASSLGTGEKAFF
TRBJ2-3,.,TRBD2,TRBV29-1,TGCAGCGTTGTTAAAGATGCCACACTAGCGGGAAGAGATACGCAGTATTTT,CSVVKDATLAGRDTQYF